This entry is about one TCR beta chain. Antigen: not known. The CDR3 sequence is 19 residues long. V shed 6 bases and J 3 bases; nucleotides not matched to a gene: 14. Per germline, CDR1 ENHRY and CDR2 SYGVKD. This record comes from a study of T cell responses to AZD1222 COVID-19 vaccine. TCRdb keeps only in-frame clones here, not all; method: immunoSEQ multiplex PCR. The table lists 100,000 to 150,000 clones, roughly 90% of them singletons. Findings and caveats of the study: Clonal diversity was possibly underestimated, and the donors were mostly white British, with more females. Spike as a whole was targeted by vaccine-associated CD4 TCRs, dominant at 160-218 and 743-854. Reports say nearly half of spike-specific TCRs go after unmutated variant regions. It was only after the peak T cell response that any repertoires were sampled.

V gene TRBV10-3 combines with J gene TRBJ2-3; 14 bases match TRBD2. The sequenced sample was peripheral blood, obtained on day 0 of AZD1222 vaccination. This TCR was recovered from an adult in good health. CDR3 DNA: TGTGCCATCAGGCAAACGGGACTAGCGGGAGTAAGGGGTACAGATACGCAGTATTTT. It encodes CAIRQTGLAGVRGTDTQYF.